Listed below are T cell receptor beta chains from one sample, sequenced in a study of T cells after yellow fever vaccination. Each CDR3 protein is one row after TCRdb ran MiXCR on the 5' RACE reads. The data show hundreds of thousands of distinct CDR3 sequences, less than 4.5% seen once. The specimen was PBMCs, collected on the day of the yellow fever booster vaccination. All receptors derive from a man aged 18 to 35 who received the YFV17D yellow fever vaccine. Both conserved end residues are part of each CDR3. Each record gives: V gene, J gene, CDR3 protein.

>TRBV7-9|TRBJ2-6
CASSPPGPGGANVLTF
>TRBV9|TRBJ2-2
CASRDGRGPTGELFF
>TRBV7-8|TRBJ1-6
CASSSGTDNSPLHF
>TRBV7-9|TRBJ2-7
CAGGRGYEQYF
>TRBV5-1|TRBJ2-1
CASSVGLSNEQFF
>TRBV15|TRBJ2-3
CATSREADTQYF
>TRBV4-1|TRBJ2-2
CASSQDQGTQDTGELFF
>TRBV10-2|TRBJ2-3
CASSTSTSTDTQYF
>TRBV10-3|TRBJ2-3
CAISGSVGATPASTDTQYF
>TRBV7-2|TRBJ2-2
CASSNQFAGELFF
>TRBV6-5|TRBJ1-2
CASSSGLYYGYTF
>TRBV24-1|TRBJ2-3
CATSAQAITDTQYF
>TRBV5-1|TRBJ1-1
CASSLEDPTEAFF
>TRBV6-5|TRBJ1-5
CASKTGDRSDQPQHF
>TRBV5-1|TRBJ2-7
CASSLGMSVDEQYF
>TRBV7-2|TRBJ2-3
CASSLVLAGIDTQYF
>TRBV5-4|TRBJ2-1
CASSSMTSGGTEQFF
>TRBV9|TRBJ2-1
CASSVGTSGGREQFF
>TRBV7-8|TRBJ2-5
CASSFVRWRLAARGTQYF
>TRBV5-4|TRBJ2-6
CASSLKGFHSGANVLTF
>TRBV4-2|TRBJ2-1
CASSQEGSGGPNEQFF
>TRBV20-1|TRBJ2-3
CGWDTQYF
>TRBV5-1|TRBJ2-2
CASRWTDTGELFF
>TRBV20-1|TRBJ2-3
CSAPSPTSGEDTQYF
>TRBV7-2|TRBJ2-7
CASSLDVSDYEQYF
>TRBV13|TRBJ2-2
CASCSLDKNTGELFF
>TRBV20-1|TRBJ1-6
CSARELGQGTESPLHF
>TRBV15|TRBJ1-4
CATSRDRGLEKLFF
>TRBV7-2|TRBJ2-1
CASTRNRGRGSNEQFF
>TRBV4-2|TRBJ2-1
CASSQEAGGLYNEQFF
>TRBV7-2|TRBJ1-2
CASRGGYRSNYGYTF
>TRBV5-4|TRBJ2-7
CASSVGFYEQYF
>TRBV5-1|TRBJ1-1
CASSLSIPGRSNTEAFF
>TRBV18|TRBJ2-5
CASSPPTAQETQYF
>TRBV5-1|TRBJ1-1
CASSFSGGYTEAFF
>TRBV7-2|TRBJ2-5
CASSLVGVRAVSTQYF
>TRBV4-1|TRBJ2-3
CASSQFTDTQYF
>TRBV4-1|TRBJ1-1
CASSQERSTEAFF
>TRBV2|TRBJ1-2
CATTDVGRGYTF
>TRBV6-2/TRBV6-3|TRBJ1-2
CASSGTGYGYTF
>TRBV5-1|TRBJ1-1
CASSMAGAVSTEAFF
>TRBV7-6|TRBJ2-2
CASRVTSGATGELFF
>TRBV7-6|TRBJ1-2
CASSPGQFVGYTF
>TRBV12-3/TRBV12-4|TRBJ2-2
CASSLGGTHTGELFF
>TRBV20-1|TRBJ2-5
CSARDRVGLETQYF